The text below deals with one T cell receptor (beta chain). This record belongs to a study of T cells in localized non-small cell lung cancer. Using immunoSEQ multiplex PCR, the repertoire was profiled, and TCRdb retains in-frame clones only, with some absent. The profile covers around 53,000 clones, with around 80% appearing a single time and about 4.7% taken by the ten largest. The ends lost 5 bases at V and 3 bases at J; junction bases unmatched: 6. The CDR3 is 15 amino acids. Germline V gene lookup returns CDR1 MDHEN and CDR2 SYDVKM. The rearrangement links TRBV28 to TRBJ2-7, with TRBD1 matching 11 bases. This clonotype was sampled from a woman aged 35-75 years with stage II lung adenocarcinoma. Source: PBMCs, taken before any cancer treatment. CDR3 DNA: TGTGCCAGCAGTGGACCCGGGACAGGGGGCTACGAGCAGTACTTC. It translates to CASSGPGTGGYEQYF.